Sequencing of this T cell receptor beta chain was carried out in a study of T cells in women clearing cervical HPV infection. General observations from the study: Unknown T-cell numbers per sample may underlie the richness differences.

Clones were sequenced by immunoSEQ multiplex PCR, and TCRdb holds only the in-frame ones, with some missing. The sample totals 15,000 to 20,000 clones. MY09/MY11 PCR detected cervical HPV DNA; dot-blot assigned genotypes. The CDR3 length is 17 residues. The V and J ends lost 0 bases and 6 bases, in that order; junction bases with no gene match: 7. Per the germline V gene, CDR1 is SGHTA and CDR2 is FQGTGA. Of note for this clone: The target antigen is unknown. The CDR3 end falls 3 residues outside the read, so it is completed with the germline J gene.

Specimen: blood buffy coat. The clonotype originates from a woman between 18 and 75 years old with a cervical HPV16 infection that either progressed to CIN3+ or cleared (not recorded which). V is TRBV7-3 and J is TRBJ2-3; 12 bases line up with TRBD2. The CDR3 DNA, read in part, is TGTGCCAGCAGCTTAACCCCTAGCGGGAGGGCCGGGGATACG. It translates to CASSLTPSGRAGDT. The whole CDR3 protein reads CASSLTPSGRAGDTQYF.